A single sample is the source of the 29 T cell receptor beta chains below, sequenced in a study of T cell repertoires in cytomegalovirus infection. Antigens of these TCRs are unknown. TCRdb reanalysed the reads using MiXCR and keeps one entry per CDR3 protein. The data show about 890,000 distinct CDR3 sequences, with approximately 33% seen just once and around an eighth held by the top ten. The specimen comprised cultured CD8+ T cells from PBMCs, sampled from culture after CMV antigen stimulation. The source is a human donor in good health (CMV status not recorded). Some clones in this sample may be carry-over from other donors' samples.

The CDR3 here is CASSGTGDLGYEQYV. CDR3 DNA: TGTGCCAGCAGTGGGACAGGGGACTTGGGATACGAGCAGTACGTC. This rearrangement joins TRBV6-1 to TRBJ2-7, with 9 bases matching TRBD1. Trimming at V came to 4 bases and at J to 4 bases, leaving 8 bases not matched to a gene. This CDR3 region has 15 residues. Germline-derived CDR1 and CDR2 are MNHNS and SASEGT.

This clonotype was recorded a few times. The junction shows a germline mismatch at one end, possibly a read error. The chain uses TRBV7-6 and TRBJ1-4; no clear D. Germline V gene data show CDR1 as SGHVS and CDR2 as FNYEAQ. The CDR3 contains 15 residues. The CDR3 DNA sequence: TGTGCTAGCAGCTCGGGAACAACAACTAATGAAAAACTGTTTTTT. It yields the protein CASSSGTTTNEKLFF.

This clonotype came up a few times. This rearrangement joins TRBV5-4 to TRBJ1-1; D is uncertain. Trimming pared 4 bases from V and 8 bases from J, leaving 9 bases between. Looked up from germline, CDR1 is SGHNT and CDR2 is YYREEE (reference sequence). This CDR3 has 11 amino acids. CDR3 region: CASSRQDEAFF. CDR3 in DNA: TGTGCCAGCAGCCGCCAGGACGAAGCTTTCTTT.

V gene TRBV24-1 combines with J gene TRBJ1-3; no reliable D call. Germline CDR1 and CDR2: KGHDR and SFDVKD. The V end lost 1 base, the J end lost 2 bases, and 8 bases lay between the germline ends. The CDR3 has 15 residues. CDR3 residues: CATSDFPPAGNTIYF. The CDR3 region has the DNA TGTGCCACCAGTGATTTCCCGCCGGCTGGAAACACCATATATTTT.

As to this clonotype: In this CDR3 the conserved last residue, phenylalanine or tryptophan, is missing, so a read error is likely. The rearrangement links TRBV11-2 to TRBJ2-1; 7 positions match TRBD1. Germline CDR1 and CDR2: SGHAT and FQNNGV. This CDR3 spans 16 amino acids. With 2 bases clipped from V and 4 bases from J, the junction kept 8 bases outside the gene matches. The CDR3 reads CASSLRGPVAYNEQFS. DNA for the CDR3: TGTGCCAGCAGCTTAAGGGGGCCGGTAGCTTACAATGAGCAGTTCTCC.

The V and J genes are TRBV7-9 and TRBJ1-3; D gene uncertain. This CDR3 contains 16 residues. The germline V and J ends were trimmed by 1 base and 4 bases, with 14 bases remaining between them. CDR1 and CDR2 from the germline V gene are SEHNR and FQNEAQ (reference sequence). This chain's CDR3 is CASSLDVRIEGNTIYF. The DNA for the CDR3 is TGTGCCAGCAGCTTAGATGTCCGAATCGAAGGAAACACCATATATTTT.

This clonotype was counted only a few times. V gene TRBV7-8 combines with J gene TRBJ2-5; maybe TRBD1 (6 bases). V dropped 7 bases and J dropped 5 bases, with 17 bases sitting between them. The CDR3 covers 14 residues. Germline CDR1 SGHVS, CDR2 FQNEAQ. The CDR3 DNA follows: TGTGCCAGCATGGCCCTCGGGACATCGGAGACCCAGTACTTC. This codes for CASMALGTSETQYF. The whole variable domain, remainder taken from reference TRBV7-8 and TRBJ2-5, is GAGVSQSPRYKVAKRGQDVALRCDPISGHVSLFWYQQALGQGPEFLTYFQNEAQLDKSGLPSDRFFAERPEGSVSTLKIQRTQQEDSAVYLCASMALGTSETQYFGPGTRLLVL.

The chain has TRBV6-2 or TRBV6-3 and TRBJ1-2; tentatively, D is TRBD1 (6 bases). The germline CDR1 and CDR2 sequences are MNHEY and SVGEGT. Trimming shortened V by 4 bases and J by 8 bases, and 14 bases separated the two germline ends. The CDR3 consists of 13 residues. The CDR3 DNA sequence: TGTGCCAGCAGTTTTAGGACAGTAGCCGGCTACACCTTC. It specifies CASSFRTVAGYTF.

The DNA of the CDR3 is TGCAGCGTTGAAGATCTAGGCATGGGCTGGCGGGACCAAGAGACCCAGTACTTC. This sequence encodes CSVEDLGMGWRDQETQYF. V is TRBV29-1 and J is TRBJ2-5; perhaps TRBD2 as D (5 bases). From germline, CDR1 is SQVTM and CDR2 ANQGSEA. Trimming removed 0 bases from V and 0 bases from J, with 20 bases in between. CDR3 length: 18 residues.

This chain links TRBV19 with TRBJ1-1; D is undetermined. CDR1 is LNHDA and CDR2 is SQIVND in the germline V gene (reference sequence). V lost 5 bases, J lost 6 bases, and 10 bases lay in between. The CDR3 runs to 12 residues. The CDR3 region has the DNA TGTGCCAGTAGTCCCATCCGAGCTGAAGCTTTCTTT. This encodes CASSPIRAEAFF.

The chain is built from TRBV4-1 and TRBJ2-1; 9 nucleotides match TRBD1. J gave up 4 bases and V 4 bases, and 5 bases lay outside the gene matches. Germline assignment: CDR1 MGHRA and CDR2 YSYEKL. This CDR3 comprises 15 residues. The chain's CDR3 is CASSLPGQGYNEQFF. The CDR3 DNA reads TGCGCCAGCAGCCTTCCGGGACAGGGTTACAATGAGCAGTTCTTC.

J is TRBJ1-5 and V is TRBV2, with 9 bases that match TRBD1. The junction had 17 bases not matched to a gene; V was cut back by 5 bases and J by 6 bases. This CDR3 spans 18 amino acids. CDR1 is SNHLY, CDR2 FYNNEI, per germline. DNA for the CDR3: TGTGCCAGCAGTCGTGATACCGGGACAGGGATGAGGAGTCAGCCCCAGCATTTT. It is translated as CASSRDTGTGMRSQPQHF.

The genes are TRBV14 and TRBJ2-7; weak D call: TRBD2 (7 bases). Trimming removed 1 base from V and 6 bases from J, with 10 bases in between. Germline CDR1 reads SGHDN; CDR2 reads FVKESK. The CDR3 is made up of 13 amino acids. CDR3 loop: CASSQVGGVEQYF. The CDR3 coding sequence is TGTGCCAGCAGCCAAGTAGGGGGGGTCGAGCAGTACTTC. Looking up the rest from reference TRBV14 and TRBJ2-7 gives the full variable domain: EAGVTQFPSHSVIEKGQTVTLRCDPISGHDNLYWYRRVMGKEIKFLLHFVKESKQDESGMPNNRFLAERTGGTYSTLKVQPAELEDSGVYFCASSQVGGVEQYFGPGTRLTVT.

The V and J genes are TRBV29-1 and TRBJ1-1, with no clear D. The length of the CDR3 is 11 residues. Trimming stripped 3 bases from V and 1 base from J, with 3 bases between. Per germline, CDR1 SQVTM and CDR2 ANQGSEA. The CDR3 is CSVETNTEAFF. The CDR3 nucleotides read TGCAGCGTTGAGACGAACACTGAAGCTTTCTTT. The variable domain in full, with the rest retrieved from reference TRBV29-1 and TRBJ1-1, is SAVISQKPSRDICQRGTSLTIQCQVDSQVTMMFWYRQQPGQSLTLIATANQGSEATYESGFVIDKFPISRPNLTFSTLTVSNMSPEDSSIYLCSVETNTEAFFGQGTRLTVV.

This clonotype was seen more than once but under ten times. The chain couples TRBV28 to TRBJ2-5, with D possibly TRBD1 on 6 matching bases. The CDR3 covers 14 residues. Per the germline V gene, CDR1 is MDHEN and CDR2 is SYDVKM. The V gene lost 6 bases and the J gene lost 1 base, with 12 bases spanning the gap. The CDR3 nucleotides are TGTGCCAGCAGGGCAACAGGGACCCAAGAGACCCAGTACTTC. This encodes CASRATGTQETQYF. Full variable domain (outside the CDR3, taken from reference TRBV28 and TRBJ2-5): DVKVTQSSRYLVKRTGEKVFLECVQDMDHENMFWYRQDPGLGLRLIYFSYDVKMKEKGDIPEGYSVSREKKERFSLILESASTNQTSMYLCASRATGTQETQYFGPGTRLLVL.

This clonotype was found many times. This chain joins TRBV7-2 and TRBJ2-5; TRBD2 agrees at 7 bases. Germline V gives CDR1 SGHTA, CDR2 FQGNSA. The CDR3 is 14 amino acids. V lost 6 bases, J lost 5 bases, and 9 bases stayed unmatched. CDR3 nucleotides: TGTGCCAGCAGGACGGGACTACTCCGTGAGACCCAGTACTTC. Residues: CASRTGLLRETQYF.

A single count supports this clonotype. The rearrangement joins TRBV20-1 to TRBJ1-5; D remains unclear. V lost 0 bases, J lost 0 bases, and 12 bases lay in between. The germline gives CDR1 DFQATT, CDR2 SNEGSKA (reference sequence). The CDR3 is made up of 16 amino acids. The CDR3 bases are TGCAGTGCTAGAGATTTTTCCGGAGTTAGCAATCAGCCCCAGCATTTT. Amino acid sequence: CSARDFSGVSNQPQHF.

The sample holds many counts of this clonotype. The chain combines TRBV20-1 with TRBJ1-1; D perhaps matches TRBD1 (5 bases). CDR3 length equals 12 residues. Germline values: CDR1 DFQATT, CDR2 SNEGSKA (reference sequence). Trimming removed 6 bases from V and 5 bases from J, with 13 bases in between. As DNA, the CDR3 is TGCAGTGCAACACGGGGGGGAACTGAAGCTTTCTTT. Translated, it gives CSATRGGTEAFF.

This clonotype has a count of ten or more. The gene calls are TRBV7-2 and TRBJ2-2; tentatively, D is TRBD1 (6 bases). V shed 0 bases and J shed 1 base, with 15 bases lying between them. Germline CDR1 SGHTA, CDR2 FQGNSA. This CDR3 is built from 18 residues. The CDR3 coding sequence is TGTGCCAGCAGCTTAGCGGGCGGATGGGGGCGGAACACCGGGGAGCTGTTTTTT. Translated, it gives CASSLAGGWGRNTGELFF.

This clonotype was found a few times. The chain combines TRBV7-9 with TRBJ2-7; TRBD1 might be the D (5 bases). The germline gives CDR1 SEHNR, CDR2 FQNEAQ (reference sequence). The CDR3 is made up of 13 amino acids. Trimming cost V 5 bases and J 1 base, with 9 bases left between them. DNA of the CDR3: TGTGCCAGCAGCCCGGACACGTCCTACGAGCAGTACGTC. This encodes CASSPDTSYEQYV.

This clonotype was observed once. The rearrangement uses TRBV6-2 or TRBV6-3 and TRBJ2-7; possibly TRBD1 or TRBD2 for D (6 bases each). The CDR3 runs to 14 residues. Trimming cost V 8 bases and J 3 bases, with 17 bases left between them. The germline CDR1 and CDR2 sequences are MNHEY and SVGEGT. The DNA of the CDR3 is TGTGCCAGCGCAAGGGTGGGGGGCCTCTACGAGCAGTACGTC. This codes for CASARVGGLYEQYV.

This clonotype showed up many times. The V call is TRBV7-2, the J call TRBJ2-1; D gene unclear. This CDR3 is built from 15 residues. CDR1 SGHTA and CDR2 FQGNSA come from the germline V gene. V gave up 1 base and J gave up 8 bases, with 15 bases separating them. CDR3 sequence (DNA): TGTGCCAGCAGCTTAGACGCGAGGCTCACAGATGAGCAGTTCTTC. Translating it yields CASSLDARLTDEQFF.

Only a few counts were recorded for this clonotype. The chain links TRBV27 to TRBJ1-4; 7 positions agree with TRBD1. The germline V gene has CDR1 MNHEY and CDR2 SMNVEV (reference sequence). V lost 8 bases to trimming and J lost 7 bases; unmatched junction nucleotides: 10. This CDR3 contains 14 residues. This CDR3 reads CASSRTGWIEKLFF. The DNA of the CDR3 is TGTGCCAGCTCCCGGACAGGCTGGATTGAAAAACTGTTTTTT.

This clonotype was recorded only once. CDR3 sequence reads: CASSPSRQETQYF. CDR3 sequence (DNA): TGTGCCAGCAGTCCCTCAAGGCAAGAGACCCAGTACTTC. The V gene is TRBV27, the J gene TRBJ2-5; no reliable D call. Per germline, CDR1 MNHEY and CDR2 SMNVEV (reference sequence). The CDR3 has 13 residues. Trimming shortened V by 5 bases and J by 2 bases, and 9 bases separated the two germline ends.

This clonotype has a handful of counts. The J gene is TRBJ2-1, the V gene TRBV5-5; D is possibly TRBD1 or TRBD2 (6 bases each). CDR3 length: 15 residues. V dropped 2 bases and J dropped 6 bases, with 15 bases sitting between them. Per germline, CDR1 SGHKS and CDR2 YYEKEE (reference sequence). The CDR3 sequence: CASSFFIGGGNEQFF. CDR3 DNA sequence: TGTGCCAGCAGCTTTTTTATAGGGGGAGGCAATGAGCAGTTCTTC.

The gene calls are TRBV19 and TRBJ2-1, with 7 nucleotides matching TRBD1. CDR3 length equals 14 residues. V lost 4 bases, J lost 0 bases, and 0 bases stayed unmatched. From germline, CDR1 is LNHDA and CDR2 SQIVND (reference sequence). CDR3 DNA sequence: TGTGCCAGTAGTAAGGGGGCCTCCTACAATGAGCAGTTCTTC. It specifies CASSKGASYNEQFF.

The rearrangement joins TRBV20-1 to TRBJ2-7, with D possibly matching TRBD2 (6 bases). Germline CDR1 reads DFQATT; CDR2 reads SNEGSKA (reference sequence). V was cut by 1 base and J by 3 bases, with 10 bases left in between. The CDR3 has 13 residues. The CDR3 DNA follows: TGCAGTGCTAGAGGGAGCGGGCTCTACGAGCAGTACGTC. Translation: CSARGSGLYEQYV.

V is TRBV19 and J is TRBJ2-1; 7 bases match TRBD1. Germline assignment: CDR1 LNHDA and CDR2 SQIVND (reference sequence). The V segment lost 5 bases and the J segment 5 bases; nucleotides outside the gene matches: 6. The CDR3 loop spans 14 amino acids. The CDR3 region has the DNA TGTGCCAGTAGTGGATGGGACAGAGACAATGAGCAGTTCTTC. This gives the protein CASSGWDRDNEQFF.

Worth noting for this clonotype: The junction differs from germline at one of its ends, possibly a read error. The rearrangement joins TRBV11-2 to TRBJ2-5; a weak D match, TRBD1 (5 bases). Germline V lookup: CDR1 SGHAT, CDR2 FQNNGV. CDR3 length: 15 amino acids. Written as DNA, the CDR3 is TGTGTCAGCAGCACACCAGGGATGGGTTGGGAGACCCAGTACTTC. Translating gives CVSSTPGMGWETQYF.